The sequence of this TCR beta chain was determined in a study of naive and memory T cell subsets. Broader study findings: A few larger clonotypes appeared in naive repertoires, especially CD8, possibly memory cells re-expressing CD45RA.

Points on this clonotype: Its antigen remains unknown.

This CDR3 has 12 amino acids. Germline CDR1 SGHRS, CDR2 YFSETQ. Trimming took off 3 bases at V and 3 bases at J, with 5 bases between the two ends. The beta constant-region primer was an equimolar mix of two oligonucleotides covering TRBC1 and TRBC2. Four rounds of PCR amplified the ligated cDNA using nested alpha and beta constant-region primers plus SP2. MiXCR was run by TCRdb on the UMI-ligation and nested PCR reads, yielding one entry per CDR3 protein. The sample consists of about 150,000 distinct CDR3 sequences, approximately 22% of them appearing once. The receptor was derived from a human donor in good health. Sequencing was done on a sample of naive CD4+ T cells from blood. V is TRBV5-1 and J is TRBJ2-3; a weak D match, TRBD2 (5 bases). The CDR3 region is CASSWRTDTQYF. The DNA of the CDR3 is TGCGCCAGCAGCTGGAGGACAGATACGCAGTATTTT.